This TCR beta chain was sequenced during a study of shared clonotypes between healthy human individuals. Whole-study context: The composition of the donors was a couple of women and a few men aged 18 to 49. Three plates each covered CD4 naive and memory; CD8 naive two, CD8 memory one.

Libraries were prepared by immunoSEQ multiplex PCR; TCRdb keeps only in-frame clonotypes and omits some of them. This sample has under 130,000 clones, with approximately 65% found just once. Regarding the study as a whole: Investigators expected sequencing depth to affect clonotype sharing among donors.

CDR3 size: 17 residues. Trimming took 3 bases from V and 6 from J, leaving 21 bases between them. From germline, CDR1 is MDHEN and CDR2 SYDVKM. On this clone: Its antigen is undetermined.

The chain joins TRBV28 to TRBJ2-1; D uncertain. The sequence came from a woman in her thirties in good health. Sequenced sample: memory CD8+ T cells sorted from blood. Subset described: CD45RO+ cells pooled with CCR7-negative TemRA cells. In DNA, the CDR3 is TGTGCCAGCAGTTTGTCCATACAGATTGCGATTTCCAATGAGCAGTTCTTC. It encodes CASSLSIQIAISNEQFF.